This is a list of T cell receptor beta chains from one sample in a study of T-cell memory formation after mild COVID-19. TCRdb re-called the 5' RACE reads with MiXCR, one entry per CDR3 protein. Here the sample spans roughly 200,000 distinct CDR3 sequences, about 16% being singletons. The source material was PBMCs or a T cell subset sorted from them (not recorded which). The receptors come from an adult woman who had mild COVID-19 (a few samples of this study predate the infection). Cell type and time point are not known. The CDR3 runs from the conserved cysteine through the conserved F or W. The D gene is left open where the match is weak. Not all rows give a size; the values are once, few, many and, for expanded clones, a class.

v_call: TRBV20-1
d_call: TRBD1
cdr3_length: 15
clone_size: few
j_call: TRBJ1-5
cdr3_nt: TGCAGTGCTACCCGACAGGGGGGGTTCAATCAGCCCCAGCATTTT
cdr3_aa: CSATRQGGFNQPQHF

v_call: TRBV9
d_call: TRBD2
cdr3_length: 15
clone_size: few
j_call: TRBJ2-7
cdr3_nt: TGTGCCAGCAGCGTAGTAGCGGGTCCCTCCTACGAGCAGTACTTC
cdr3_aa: CASSVVAGPSYEQYF

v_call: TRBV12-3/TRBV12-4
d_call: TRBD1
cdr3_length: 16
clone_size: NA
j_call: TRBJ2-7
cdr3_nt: TGTGCCAGCAGTTACACACCCGGGACAGGGAACTACGAGCAGTACTTC
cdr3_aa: CASSYTPGTGNYEQYF

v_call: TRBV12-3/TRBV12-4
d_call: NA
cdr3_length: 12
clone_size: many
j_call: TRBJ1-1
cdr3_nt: TGTGCCAGCAGTCGGACCGGTTCTGAAGCTTTCTTT
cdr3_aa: CASSRTGSEAFF

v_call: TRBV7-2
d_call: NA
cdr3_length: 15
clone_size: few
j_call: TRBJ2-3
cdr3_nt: TGTGCCAGCAGCTTAGGTAGGACTAGCACAGATACGCAGTATTTT
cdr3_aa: CASSLGRTSTDTQYF

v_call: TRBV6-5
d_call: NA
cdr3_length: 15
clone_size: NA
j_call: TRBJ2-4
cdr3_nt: TGTGCCAGCAGTCCTACAGGGCACGCCAAAAACATTCAGTACTTC
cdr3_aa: CASSPTGHAKNIQYF

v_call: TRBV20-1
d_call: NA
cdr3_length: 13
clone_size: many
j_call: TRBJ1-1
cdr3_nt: TGCAGTGCGACCCGGGACGGGAACACTGAAGCTTTCTTT
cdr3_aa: CSATRDGNTEAFF

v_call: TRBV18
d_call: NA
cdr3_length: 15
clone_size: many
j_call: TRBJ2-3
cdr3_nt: TGTGCCAGCTCACCTGACTTCCTAAGCACAGATACGCAGTATTTT
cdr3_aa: CASSPDFLSTDTQYF

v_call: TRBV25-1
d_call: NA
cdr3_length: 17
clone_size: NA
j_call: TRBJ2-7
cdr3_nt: TGTGCCAGCAGTGAATCAGGTGGAACGGCGTTCTCCTACGAGCAGTACTTC
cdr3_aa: CASSESGGTAFSYEQYF

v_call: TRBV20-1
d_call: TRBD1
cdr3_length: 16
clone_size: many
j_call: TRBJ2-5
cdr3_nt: TGCAGTGCTAGAGGGGTCGGGACAGGGGGCGAAGAGACCCAGTACTTC
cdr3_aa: CSARGVGTGGEETQYF

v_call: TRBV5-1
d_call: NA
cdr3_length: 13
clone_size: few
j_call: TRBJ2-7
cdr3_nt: TGCGCCAGCAGCTCCCAAGACAGCTACGAGCAGTACTTC
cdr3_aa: CASSSQDSYEQYF

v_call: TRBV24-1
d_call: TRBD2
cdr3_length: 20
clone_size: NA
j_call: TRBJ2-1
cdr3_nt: TGTGCCACCAGTCACCCTTTGATTGCGGGAGGGACGAGCTCCTACAATGAGCAGTTCTTC
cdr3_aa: CATSHPLIAGGTSSYNEQFF

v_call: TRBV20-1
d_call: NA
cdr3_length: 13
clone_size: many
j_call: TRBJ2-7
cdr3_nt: TGCAGTGCTAGAGATCTACGAGGGGCCGAGCAGTACTTC
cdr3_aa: CSARDLRGAEQYF

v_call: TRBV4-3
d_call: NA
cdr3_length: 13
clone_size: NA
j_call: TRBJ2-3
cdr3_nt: TGCGCCAGCAGCCAAGGGGAATTCGGGTGGCTGTATTTT
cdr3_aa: CASSQGEFGWLYF

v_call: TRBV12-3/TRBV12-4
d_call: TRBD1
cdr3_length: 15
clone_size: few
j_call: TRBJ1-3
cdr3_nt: TGTGCCAGCAGGGACGAGGCCAGGGGGGGGAACACCATATATTTT
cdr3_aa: CASRDEARGGNTIYF

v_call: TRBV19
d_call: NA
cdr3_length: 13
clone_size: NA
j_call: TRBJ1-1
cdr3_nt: TGTGCCAGTAGTAGATTTACAGGGCCTGAAGCTTTCTTT
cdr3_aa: CASSRFTGPEAFF

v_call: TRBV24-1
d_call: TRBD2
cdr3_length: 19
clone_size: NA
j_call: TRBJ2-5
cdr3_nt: TGTGCCACCAGTGATTTCGGACTAGCGGGGGTCGGAGGGGCAGAGACCCAGTACTTC
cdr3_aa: CATSDFGLAGVGGAETQYF

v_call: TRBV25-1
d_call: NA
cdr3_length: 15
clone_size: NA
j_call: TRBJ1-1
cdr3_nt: TGTGCCAGCCCGAACCTCCCTAGGACGGAAGGTGAAGCTTTCTTT
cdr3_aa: CASPNLPRTEGEAFF

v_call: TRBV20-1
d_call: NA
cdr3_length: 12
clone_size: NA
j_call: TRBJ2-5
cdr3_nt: TGCAGTGCTATCCCCTACCAAGAGACCCAGTACTTC
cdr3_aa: CSAIPYQETQYF

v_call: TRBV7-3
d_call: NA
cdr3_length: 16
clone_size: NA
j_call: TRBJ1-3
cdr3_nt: TGTGCCAGCAGCCAGGAGCCCCGGGGGTCTGGAAACACCATATATTTT
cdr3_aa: CASSQEPRGSGNTIYF

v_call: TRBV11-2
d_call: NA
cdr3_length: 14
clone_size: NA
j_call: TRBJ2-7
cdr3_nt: TGTGCCAGCAGCCCGCGGGACACCCGACGGGAGCAGTACTTC
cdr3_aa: CASSPRDTRREQYF

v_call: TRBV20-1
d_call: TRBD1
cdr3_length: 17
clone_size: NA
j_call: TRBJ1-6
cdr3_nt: TGCAGTGCCCCAACCGTAGGGACAGGCTACGCTAATTCACCCCTCCACTTT
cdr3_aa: CSAPTVGTGYANSPLHF

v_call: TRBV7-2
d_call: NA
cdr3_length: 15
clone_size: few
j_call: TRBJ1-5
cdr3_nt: TGTGCCAGCAGCTTAGCCGGGCGGGTCAATCAGCCCCAGCATTTT
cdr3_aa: CASSLAGRVNQPQHF

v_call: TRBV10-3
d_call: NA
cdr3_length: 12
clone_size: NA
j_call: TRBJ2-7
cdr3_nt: TGTGCCATCAGTGCTGTCCTCTACGAGCAGTACTTC
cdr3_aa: CAISAVLYEQYF

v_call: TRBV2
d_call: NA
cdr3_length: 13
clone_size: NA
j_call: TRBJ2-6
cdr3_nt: TGTGCCAGAACAGGGTCTGGGGCCAACGTCCTGACTTTC
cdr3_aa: CARTGSGANVLTF

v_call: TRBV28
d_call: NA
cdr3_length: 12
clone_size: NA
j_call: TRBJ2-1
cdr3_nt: TGTGCCAGCAGTCCCCCGGGGTTGGGTCAGTTCTTC
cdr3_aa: CASSPPGLGQFF